The 12 T cell receptor beta chains presented below share a single source sample, sequenced in a study of patients and donors after allogeneic stem cell transplantation. Via MiXCR, TCRdb re-called the RT-PCR reads, giving one row per CDR3 protein. The repertoire holds about a million distinct CDR3 sequences, with more than 15% as singletons. The sequenced sample was blood, either unsorted or a sorted T cell fraction (not recorded which). The receptors were gathered from a human donor who was either an allogeneic HSCT recipient or a stem cell or donor lymphocyte infusion donor (not recorded which). It is not recorded whose cells these are; they may come from a transplant donor.

As for this clonotype: The conserved final phenylalanine or tryptophan is absent from the CDR3, which likely points to a read error. The chain employs TRBV14 and TRBJ2-3; D gene unclear. Trimming removed 3 bases at V and 7 bases at J, with 5 bases between. The germline V gene has CDR1 SGHDN and CDR2 FVKESK. The CDR3 contains 11 residues. CDR3 amino acids: CASSQSYTQYS. CDR3 coding DNA: TGTGCCAGCAGCCAGTCGTATACGCAGTATTCT.

For the CDR3, the DNA is TGCAGCGTTTCAGCTGGGGAGGGGAGAGGGCAGCCCCAGCATTTT. This translates into CSVSAGEGRGQPQHF. V is TRBV29-1 and J is TRBJ1-5; perhaps TRBD1 as D (5 bases). Germline values: CDR1 SQVTM, CDR2 ANQGSEA. Between the trimmed V and J ends, which lost 5 bases and 7 bases, there was a span of 21 bases. The CDR3 length is 15 residues.

This chain joins TRBV29-1 and TRBJ1-2; no clear D gene. V was trimmed by 4 bases and J by 8 bases, leaving 14 bases between them. Per the germline V gene, CDR1 is SQVTM and CDR2 is ANQGSEA. CDR3 length equals 12 residues. CDR3 nucleotides: TGCAGCGTTGTTATGCCTTCCGGGGGCTACACCTTC. Translated, it gives CSVVMPSGGYTF.

This clonotype was observed a handful of times. V gene TRBV11-1 combines with J gene TRBJ2-2; D is uncertain. Looked up from germline, CDR1 is SGHAT and CDR2 is FQDESV (reference sequence). The CDR3 covers 16 residues. Trimming took 8 bases from V and 1 from J, leaving 17 bases between them. In DNA, the CDR3 is TGTGCCAGCGGTCCGCAAAAGAACAGGAACACCGGGGAGCTGTTTTTT. Residues: CASGPQKNRNTGELFF.

The chain links TRBV27 to TRBJ2-3, with TRBD2 matching 7 bases. With V trimmed by 4 bases and J by 2 bases, 6 bases remained unmatched. Germline values: CDR1 MNHEY, CDR2 SMNVEV (reference sequence). The CDR3 sequence is 15 residues long. The CDR3 sequence: CASSSPSGDTDTQYF. The CDR3, as DNA: TGTGCCAGCAGTTCTCCTAGCGGAGACACAGATACGCAGTATTTT.

The chain is built from TRBV6-5 and TRBJ2-3; the D is unclear. Trimming shortened V by 0 bases and J by 4 bases, and 5 bases separated the two germline ends. The CDR3 extends over 13 amino acids. CDR1 and CDR2 (germline): MNHEY, SVGAGI. CDR3 protein: CASSYSNPDTQYF. DNA of the CDR3: TGTGCCAGCAGTTACTCGAATCCAGATACGCAGTATTTT.

The chain carries TRBV24-1 and TRBJ2-1; 13 bases align to TRBD2. This CDR3 region has 15 residues. The V and J ends lost 6 bases and 6 bases, in that order; junction bases with no gene match: 4. The germline V gene has CDR1 KGHDR and CDR2 SFDVKD. Here the CDR3 reads CATSTTSGRANEQFF. For the CDR3, the DNA is TGTGCCACCAGTACTACTAGCGGGAGGGCCAATGAGCAGTTCTTC.

The sample holds one count of this clonotype. V gene TRBV7-6 combines with J gene TRBJ2-7, with 7 bases fitting TRBD1. The length of the CDR3 is 13 residues. V was clipped by 4 bases and J by 4 bases; unmatched bases: 4. Germline CDR1 SGHVS, CDR2 FNYEAQ. DNA of the CDR3: TGTGCCAGCAGCTCCCTGACAGGGTACGAGCAGTACTTC. Residues: CASSSLTGYEQYF.

The chain combines TRBV10-3 with TRBJ1-3; 7 bases fit TRBD1. CDR1 is ENHRY, CDR2 SYGVKD, per germline. The length of the CDR3 is 14 residues. After removal of 8 bases from V and 0 bases from J, the junction contained 4 bases not matched to a gene. The CDR3 here is CAIQTGRSGNTIYF. CDR3 bases: TGTGCCATCCAGACAGGGCGCTCTGGAAACACCATATATTTT.

This clonotype occurred many times. The chain joins TRBV7-2 to TRBJ2-7; D not resolved. The CDR3 loop spans 11 amino acids. With 1 base removed from V and 5 bases from J, the gap between germline ends came to 3 bases. Per the germline V gene, CDR1 is SGHTA and CDR2 is FQGNSA. CDR3 sequence (DNA): TGTGCCAGCAGCTTAGTTAACGAGCAGTACTTC. It codes for CASSLVNEQYF.

A few counts support this clonotype. The rearrangement uses TRBV9 and TRBJ2-1; TRBD1 matches 10 bases. From germline, CDR1 is SGDLS and CDR2 YYNGEE. This CDR3 has 14 amino acids. V gave up 5 bases and J gave up 5 bases; unmatched junction bases: 4. CDR3 region: CASSRTGGHNEQFF. The CDR3 DNA follows: TGTGCCAGCAGTCGGACAGGGGGACACAATGAGCAGTTCTTC.

The V gene is TRBV6-1, the J gene TRBJ1-1; D call uncertain. The germline V gene has CDR1 MNHNS and CDR2 SASEGT. This CDR3 comprises 14 residues. The ends were cut back, 9 bases at V and 3 bases at J, with 17 bases in the middle. CDR3 nucleotide sequence: TGTGCCAGTAGGTTCGGGCGATGGGACACTGAAGCTTTCTTT. It yields the protein CASRFGRWDTEAFF.